This T cell receptor (beta chain) was captured in a study of control samples from healthy donors and cancer patients. The trim removed 4 bases at V and 9 bases at J, leaving 7 bases unmatched. This CDR3 is 14 amino acids long. The germline V gene has CDR1 KGHDR and CDR2 SFDVKD. TCRdb keeps only in-frame clones here, not all; method: immunoSEQ multiplex PCR. The data hold about 150,000 clones, with approximately 94% observed a single time. The sample was blood. The TCR originated in a woman between 18 and 30 years old in good health. This chain joins TRBV24-1 and TRBJ2-1; 8 positions match TRBD2. CDR3 bases: TGTGCCACCAGTGACCCCTCTCGGGGGGGTGAGCAGTTCTTC. Its protein is CATSDPSRGGEQFF.